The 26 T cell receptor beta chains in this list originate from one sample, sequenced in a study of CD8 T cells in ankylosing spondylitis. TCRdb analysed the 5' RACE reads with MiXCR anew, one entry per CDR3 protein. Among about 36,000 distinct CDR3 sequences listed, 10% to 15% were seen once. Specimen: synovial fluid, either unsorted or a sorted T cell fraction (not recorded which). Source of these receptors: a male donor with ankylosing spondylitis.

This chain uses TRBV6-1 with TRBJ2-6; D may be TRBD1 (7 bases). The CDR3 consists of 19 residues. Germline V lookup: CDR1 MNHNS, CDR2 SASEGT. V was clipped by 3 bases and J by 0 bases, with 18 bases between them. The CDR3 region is CASSEGGGRGYSGANVLTF. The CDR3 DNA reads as TGTGCCAGCAGTGAGGGAGGAGGCAGGGGGTACTCTGGGGCCAACGTCCTGACTTTC.

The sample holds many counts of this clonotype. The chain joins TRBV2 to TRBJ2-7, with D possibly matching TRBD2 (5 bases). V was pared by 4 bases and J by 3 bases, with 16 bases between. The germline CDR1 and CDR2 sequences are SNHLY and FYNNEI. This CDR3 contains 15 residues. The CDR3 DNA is TGTGCCAGCAGTGCCCCCCTTCGCCGGGACTACGAGCAGTACTTC. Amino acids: CASSAPLRRDYEQYF.

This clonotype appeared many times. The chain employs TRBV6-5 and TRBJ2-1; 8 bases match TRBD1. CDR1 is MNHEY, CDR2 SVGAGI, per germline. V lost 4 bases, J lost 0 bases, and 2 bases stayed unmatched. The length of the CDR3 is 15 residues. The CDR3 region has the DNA TGTGCCAGCAGTTCTACAGGGGGCTCCTACAATGAGCAGTTCTTC. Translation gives CASSSTGGSYNEQFF.

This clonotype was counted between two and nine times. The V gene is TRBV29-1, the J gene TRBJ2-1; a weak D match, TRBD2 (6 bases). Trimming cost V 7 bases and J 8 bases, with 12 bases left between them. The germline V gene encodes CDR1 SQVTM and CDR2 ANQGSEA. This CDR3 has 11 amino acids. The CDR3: CSGQGLHEQFF. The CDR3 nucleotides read TGCAGCGGCCAGGGACTTCATGAGCAGTTCTTC.

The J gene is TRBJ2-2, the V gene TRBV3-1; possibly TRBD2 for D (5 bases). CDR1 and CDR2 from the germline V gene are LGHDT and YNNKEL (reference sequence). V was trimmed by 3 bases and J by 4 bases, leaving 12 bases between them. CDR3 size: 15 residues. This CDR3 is CASSHHYEGTGELFF. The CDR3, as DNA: TGTGCCAGCAGCCATCACTACGAGGGCACCGGGGAGCTGTTTTTT.

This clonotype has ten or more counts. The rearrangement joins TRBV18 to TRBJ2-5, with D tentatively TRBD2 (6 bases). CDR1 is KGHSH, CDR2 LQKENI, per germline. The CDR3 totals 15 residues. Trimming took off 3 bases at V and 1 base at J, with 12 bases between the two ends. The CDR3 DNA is TGTGCCAGCTCACCCCCCGTCGGGGGCCAAGAGACCCAGTACTTC. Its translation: CASSPPVGGQETQYF. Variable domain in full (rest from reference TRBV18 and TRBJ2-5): NAGVMQNPRHLVRRRGQEARLRCSPMKGHSHVYWYRQLPEEGLKFMVYLQKENIIDESGMPKERFSAEFPKEGPSILRIQQVVRGDSAAYFCASSPPVGGQETQYFGPGTRLLVL.

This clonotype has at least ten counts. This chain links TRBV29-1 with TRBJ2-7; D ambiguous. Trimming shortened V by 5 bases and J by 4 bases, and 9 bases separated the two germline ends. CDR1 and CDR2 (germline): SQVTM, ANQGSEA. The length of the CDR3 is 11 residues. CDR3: CSVSVRYEQYF. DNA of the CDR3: TGCAGCGTTTCCGTCCGATACGAGCAGTACTTC.

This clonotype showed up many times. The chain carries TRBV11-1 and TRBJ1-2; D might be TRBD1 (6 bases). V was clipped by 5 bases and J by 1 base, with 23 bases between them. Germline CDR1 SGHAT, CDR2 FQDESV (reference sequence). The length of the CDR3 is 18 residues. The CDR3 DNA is TGTGCCAGCAGCCCCCTGGGGGCCAGCACGGCCCTTAACTATGGCTACACCTTC. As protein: CASSPLGASTALNYGYTF.

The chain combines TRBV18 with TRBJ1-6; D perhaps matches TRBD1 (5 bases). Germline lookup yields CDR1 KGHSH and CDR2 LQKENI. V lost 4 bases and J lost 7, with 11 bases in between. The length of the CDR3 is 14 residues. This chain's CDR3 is CASSLRDPNSPLHF. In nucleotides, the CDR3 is TGTGCCAGCTCACTCCGGGACCCCAATTCACCCCTCCACTTT. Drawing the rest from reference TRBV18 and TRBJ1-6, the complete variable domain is NAGVMQNPRHLVRRRGQEARLRCSPMKGHSHVYWYRQLPEEGLKFMVYLQKENIIDESGMPKERFSAEFPKEGPSILRIQQVVRGDSAAYFCASSLRDPNSPLHFGNGTRLTVT.

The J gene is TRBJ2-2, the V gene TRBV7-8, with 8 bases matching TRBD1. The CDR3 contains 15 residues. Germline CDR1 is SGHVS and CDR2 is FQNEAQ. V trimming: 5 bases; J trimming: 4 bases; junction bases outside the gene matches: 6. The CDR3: CASSTSGGSTGELFF. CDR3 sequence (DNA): TGTGCCAGCAGCACCTCAGGGGGCAGCACCGGGGAGCTGTTTTTT. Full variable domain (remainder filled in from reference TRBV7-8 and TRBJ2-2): GAGVSQSPRYKVAKRGQDVALRCDPISGHVSLFWYQQALGQGPEFLTYFQNEAQLDKSGLPSDRFFAERPEGSVSTLKIQRTQQEDSAVYLCASSTSGGSTGELFFGEGSRLTVL.

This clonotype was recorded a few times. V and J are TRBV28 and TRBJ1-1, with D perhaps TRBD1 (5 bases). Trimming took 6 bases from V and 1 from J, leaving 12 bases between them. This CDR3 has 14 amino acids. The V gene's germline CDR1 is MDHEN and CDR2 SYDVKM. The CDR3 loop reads CASRPITGNTEAFF. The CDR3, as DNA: TGTGCCAGCAGGCCGATCACAGGGAACACTGAAGCTTTCTTT.

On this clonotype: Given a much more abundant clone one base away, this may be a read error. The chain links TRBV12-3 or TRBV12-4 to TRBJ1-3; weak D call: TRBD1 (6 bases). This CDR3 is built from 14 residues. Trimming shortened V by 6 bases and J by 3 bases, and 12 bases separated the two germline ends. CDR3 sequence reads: CASSWGGGGNTIYF. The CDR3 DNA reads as TGTGCCAGCAGCTGGGGAGGGGGTGGAAACACCATATATTTT.

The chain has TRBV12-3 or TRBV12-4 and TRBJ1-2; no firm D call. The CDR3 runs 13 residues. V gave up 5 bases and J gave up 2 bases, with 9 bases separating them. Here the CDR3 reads CASSADGNYGYTF. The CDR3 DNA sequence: TGTGCCAGCAGTGCCGACGGGAACTATGGCTACACCTTC.

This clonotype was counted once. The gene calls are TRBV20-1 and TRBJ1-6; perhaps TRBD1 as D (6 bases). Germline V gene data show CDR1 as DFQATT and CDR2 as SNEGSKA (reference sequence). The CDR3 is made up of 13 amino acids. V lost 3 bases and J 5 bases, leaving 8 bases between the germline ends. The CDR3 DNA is TGCAGTGCTAGCGGACAGAATAATTCACCCCTCCACTTT. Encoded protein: CSASGQNNSPLHF.

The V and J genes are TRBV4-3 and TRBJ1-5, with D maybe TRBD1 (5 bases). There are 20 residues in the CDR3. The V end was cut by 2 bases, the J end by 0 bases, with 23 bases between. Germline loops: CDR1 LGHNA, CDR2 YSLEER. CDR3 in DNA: TGCGCCAGCAGCCAAATTTTGTGGGACCCAAGGGGTTATAGCAATCAGCCCCAGCATTTT. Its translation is CASSQILWDPRGYSNQPQHF.

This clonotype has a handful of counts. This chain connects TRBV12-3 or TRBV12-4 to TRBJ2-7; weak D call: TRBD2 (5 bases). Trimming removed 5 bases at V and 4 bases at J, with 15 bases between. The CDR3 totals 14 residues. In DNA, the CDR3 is TGTGCCAGCAGTGGGATTGGACTCGCTTACGAGCAGTACTTC. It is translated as CASSGIGLAYEQYF.

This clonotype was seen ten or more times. CDR3 sequence reads: CASRTTGAEAFF. The CDR3 DNA reads as TGTGCCAGCAGAACGACAGGGGCTGAAGCTTTCTTT. The rearrangement joins TRBV7-6 to TRBJ1-1, with 8 bases that match TRBD1. Trimming took 6 bases from V and 6 from J; bases not matched to a gene: 3. The CDR3 is made up of 12 amino acids. CDR1 and CDR2 from the germline V gene are SGHVS and FNYEAQ.

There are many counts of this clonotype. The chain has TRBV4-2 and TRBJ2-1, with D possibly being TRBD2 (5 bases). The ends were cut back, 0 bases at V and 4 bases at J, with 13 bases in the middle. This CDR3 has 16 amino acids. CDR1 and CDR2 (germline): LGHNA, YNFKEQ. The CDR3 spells CASSQDSAGPYNEQFF. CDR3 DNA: TGTGCCAGCAGCCAAGATTCGGCGGGCCCATACAATGAGCAGTTCTTC.

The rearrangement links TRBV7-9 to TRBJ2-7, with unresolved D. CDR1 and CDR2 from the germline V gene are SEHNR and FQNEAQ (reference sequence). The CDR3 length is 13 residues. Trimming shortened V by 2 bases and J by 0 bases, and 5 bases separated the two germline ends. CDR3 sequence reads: CASSLWRSYEQYF. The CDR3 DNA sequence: TGTGCCAGCAGCTTATGGCGCTCCTACGAGCAGTACTTC. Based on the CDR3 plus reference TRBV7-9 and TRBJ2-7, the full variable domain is DTGVSQNPRHKITKRGQNVTFRCDPISEHNRLYWYRQTLGQGPEFLTYFQNEAQLEKSRLLSDRFSAERPKGSFSTLEIQRTEQGDSAMYLCASSLWRSYEQYFGPGTRLTVT.

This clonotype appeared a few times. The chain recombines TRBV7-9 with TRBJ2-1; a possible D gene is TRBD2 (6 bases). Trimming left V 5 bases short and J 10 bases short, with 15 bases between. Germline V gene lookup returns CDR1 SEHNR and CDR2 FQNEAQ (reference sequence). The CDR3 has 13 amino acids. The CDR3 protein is CASSPPSAREQFF. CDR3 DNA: TGTGCCAGCAGCCCGCCTAGCGCCAGGGAGCAGTTCTTC.

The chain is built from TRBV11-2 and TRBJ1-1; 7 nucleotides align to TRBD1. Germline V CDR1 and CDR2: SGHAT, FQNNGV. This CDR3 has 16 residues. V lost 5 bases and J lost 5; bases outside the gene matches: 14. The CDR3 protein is CASSHDRESLRTEAFF. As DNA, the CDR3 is TGTGCCAGCAGCCACGACAGGGAGAGTTTGCGTACTGAAGCTTTCTTT.

CDR3 DNA: TGTGCCAGCAGTTTACTAGCGGCGCGGGAGCAGTACTTC. Amino acids: CASSLLAAREQYF. The chain combines TRBV6-5 with TRBJ2-7, with TRBD2 matching 8 bases. Germline lookup yields CDR1 MNHEY and CDR2 SVGAGI. This CDR3 is 13 amino acids long. With 4 bases clipped from V and 7 bases from J, the junction kept 6 bases outside the gene matches.

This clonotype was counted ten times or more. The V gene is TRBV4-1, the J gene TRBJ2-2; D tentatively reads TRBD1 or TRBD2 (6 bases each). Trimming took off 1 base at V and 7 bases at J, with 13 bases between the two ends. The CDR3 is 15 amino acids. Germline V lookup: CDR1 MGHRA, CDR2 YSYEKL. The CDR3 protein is CASSQVWGAGGELFF. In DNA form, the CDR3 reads TGCGCCAGCAGCCAAGTTTGGGGGGCGGGCGGGGAGCTGTTTTTT.

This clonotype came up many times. The CDR3 sequence is CASATTGNYGYTF. DNA for the CDR3: TGTGCCAGCGCTACGACAGGGAACTATGGCTACACCTTC. The chain recombines TRBV7-2 with TRBJ1-2; 7 positions agree with TRBD1. CDR1 SGHTA and CDR2 FQGNSA come from the germline V gene. V dropped 8 bases and J dropped 2; count of bases not matched to a gene: 5. The CDR3 totals 13 residues.

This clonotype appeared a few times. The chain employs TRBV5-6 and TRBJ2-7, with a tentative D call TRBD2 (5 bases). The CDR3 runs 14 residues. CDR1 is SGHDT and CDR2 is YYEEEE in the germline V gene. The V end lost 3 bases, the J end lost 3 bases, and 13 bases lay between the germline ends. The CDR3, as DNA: TGTGCCAGCAGCTCAGGACTGGATTTCTACGAGCAGTACTTC. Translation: CASSSGLDFYEQYF.

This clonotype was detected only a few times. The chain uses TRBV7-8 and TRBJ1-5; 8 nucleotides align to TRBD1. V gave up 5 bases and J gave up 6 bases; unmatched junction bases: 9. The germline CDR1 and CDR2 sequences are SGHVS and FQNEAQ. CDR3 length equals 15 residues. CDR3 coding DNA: TGTGCCAGCAGCACTTTCGACAGGGGCGGTCAGCCCCAGCATTTT. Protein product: CASSTFDRGGQPQHF.